Listed below are T cell receptor beta chains from one sample, sequenced in a study of cytotoxic CD8 clonotypes in ibrutinib-treated CLL. This table comes from immunoSEQ multiplex PCR, and its TCRdb copy is limited to in-frame clones, with some not included. Altogether around 200,000 clones are present, 65% to 80% being singletons, with the ten largest covering about 6.2%. The material was PBMCs, obtained after 12 months of ibrutinib treatment. The receptors stem from a human donor with chronic lymphocytic leukemia. CDR3s include the opening cysteine and the closing phenylalanine or tryptophan. The D gene is left open where the match is weak. Clone size, where shown, is once, few, many, or a class for clones that have expanded.

CDR3nt,CDR3aa,abundance,v_gene,j_gene,d_gene
TGTGCCAGCAGCCTTTCGCGGCTAGCGGGAGGAAATGAGCAGTTCTTC,CASSLSRLAGGNEQFF,-,TRBV27,TRBJ2-1,TRBD2
TGTGCCAGCACTCCGACAGGGGGTTTGACCACTGAAGCTTTCTTT,CASTPTGGLTTEAFF,-,TRBV6-4,TRBJ1-1,TRBD1
TGTGCCAGTAACCGGGACAGAGATGAAAAACTGTTTTTT,CASNRDRDEKLFF,-,TRBV19,TRBJ1-4,TRBD1
TGTGCCAGCTCACCACCGTCCAATGCGGAGGAGCAGTACTTC,CASSPPSNAEEQYF,-,TRBV18,TRBJ2-7,-
TGCGCCAGCAGCCAAACAGGACTAGCGGGAGGTACCTACAATGAGCAGTTCTTC,CASSQTGLAGGTYNEQFF,once,TRBV4-1,TRBJ2-1,TRBD2
TGTGCCAGCAGGTTGAGACCTAACTATGGCTACACCTTC,CASRLRPNYGYTF,-,TRBV6-5,TRBJ1-2,-
TGTGCCAGCAGTTACTCAGGCTCTGGAAACACCATATATTTT,CASSYSGSGNTIYF,few,TRBV6-6,TRBJ1-3,-
TGTGCCAGCAGTGAACTGGCTAGCGGGAGCTCCTACGAGCAGTACTTC,CASSELASGSSYEQYF,-,TRBV25-1,TRBJ2-7,TRBD2
TGTGCCAGCAGCGTGGGAAGGGGTGAGCAGTTCTTC,CASSVGRGEQFF,-,TRBV9,TRBJ2-1,-
TGTGCCTGGAGTGTAGATGGGATCCGAGGTGGAAACACCATATATTTT,CAWSVDGIRGGNTIYF,-,TRBV30,TRBJ1-3,-
TGTGCCAGCAGCTCGACAGGGGGCGAGCAGTACTTC,CASSSTGGEQYF,few,TRBV11-2,TRBJ2-7,TRBD1
TGTGCCAGCAGCGAGAGGACAGGGGGCGACCCTGGAAACACCATATATTTT,CASSERTGGDPGNTIYF,-,TRBV9,TRBJ1-3,TRBD1
TGTGCCAGCAGTTACCGACAGGGAAGTGAGCAGTTCTTC,CASSYRQGSEQFF,-,TRBV27,TRBJ2-1,TRBD1
TGTGCCAGCAGCCAAGATTACAGCCTCACAGATACGCAGTATTTT,CASSQDYSLTDTQYF,many,TRBV14,TRBJ2-3,-
TGCAGCGTTGGCCGGCGCGGGAGCTCCTACAATGAGCAGTTCTTC,CSVGRRGSSYNEQFF,-,TRBV29-1,TRBJ2-1,TRBD2
TGTGCCAGCAGCTTAGCCAGGGAACCCTACGAGCAGTACTTC,CASSLAREPYEQYF,-,TRBV7-2,TRBJ2-7,-
TGTGCCAGCAGGGCAACAGGGGATTATTGGACTGAAGCTTTCTTT,CASRATGDYWTEAFF,-,TRBV27,TRBJ1-1,TRBD1
TGTGCCAGCTCACCAAGTTTGGGGGATGACTATGGCTACACCTTC,CASSPSLGDDYGYTF,few,TRBV18,TRBJ1-2,-
TGTGCCAGCAGCGTCTCCGGGACTAGCGGCTACGAGCAGTACTTC,CASSVSGTSGYEQYF,-,TRBV9,TRBJ2-7,TRBD2
TGTGCCTGGAGTCCCGGGGGGGGGCCTAATGAAAAACTGTTTTTT,CAWSPGGGPNEKLFF,few,TRBV30,TRBJ1-4,-
TGTGCCAGCGTTGGGGGACAAGGCTATCAGCCCCAGCATTTT,CASVGGQGYQPQHF,-,TRBV2,TRBJ1-5,-
TGCGCCAGCAGCCCCCTGGACGGAACTGGAAACACCATATATTTT,CASSPLDGTGNTIYF,few,TRBV4-3,TRBJ1-3,-
TGTGCCAGTAGCCCAACGGGGACAGCCTCTTACAATGAGCAGTTCTTC,CASSPTGTASYNEQFF,-,TRBV19,TRBJ2-1,TRBD1
TGTGCCACCAGCCCGGCTGTACAGGTTGGAGAATCCGGGGAGCTGTTTTTT,CATSPAVQVGESGELFF,-,TRBV15,TRBJ2-2,-
TGTGCCAGTTTATTAAGAGAGGGACAGGGATATGGCTACACCTTC,CASLLREGQGYGYTF,-,TRBV19,TRBJ1-2,TRBD1
TGCAGTGTCACGACTCCCCTCGAGCAGTACTTC,CSVTTPLEQYF,once,TRBV20-1,TRBJ2-7,-
TGCGCCAGCAGCCAAGTTCCACAGGCCTTGGGCGGGGAGCTGTTTTTT,CASSQVPQALGGELFF,few,TRBV4-1,TRBJ2-2,-
TGTGCCAGCAGTGAAGCGGCCCCATCCCCCTACGAGCAGTACTTC,CASSEAAPSPYEQYF,-,TRBV2,TRBJ2-7,-
TGTGCCTGGACACCCTCAGGGGTGGCTAATTCACCCCTCCACTTT,CAWTPSGVANSPLHF,once,TRBV30,TRBJ1-6,-
TGTGCCAGCAAGGCAGCCAAGGGCAATGAGCAGTTCTTC,CASKAAKGNEQFF,few,TRBV6-6,TRBJ2-1,-
TGTGCCAGCAGCTTAGCCGGGTCATCGACTAGCACAGATACGCAGTATTTT,CASSLAGSSTSTDTQYF,few,TRBV7-6,TRBJ2-3,-
TGTGCCAGCAGCTCCCAGACAGGTAGCTATGGCTACACCTTC,CASSSQTGSYGYTF,-,TRBV9,TRBJ1-2,-
TGTGCCAGCAGCTTACCGACTTGGGACACTGAAGCTTTCTTT,CASSLPTWDTEAFF,-,TRBV7-9,TRBJ1-1,-
TGTGCCAGCAGCGCACTAGGCGGTTCCTACAATGAGCAGTTCTTC,CASSALGGSYNEQFF,-,TRBV9,TRBJ2-1,-
TGCAGCGTAGAGGACGGTGCAACTAATGAAAAACTGTTTTTT,CSVEDGATNEKLFF,-,TRBV29-1,TRBJ1-4,-
TGTGCCAGCAGTTCCACAGGGTTAGGTTATGGCTACACCTTC,CASSSTGLGYGYTF,few,TRBV28,TRBJ1-2,-
TGTGCCAGCAGTGCGGGACAGGGAAGGGAGACCCAGTACTTC,CASSAGQGRETQYF,-,TRBV25-1,TRBJ2-5,TRBD1
TGCGCCAGCAGCTTTCAGGGACTAGCGGGAGTTAACGAGCAGTACTTC,CASSFQGLAGVNEQYF,-,TRBV5-1,TRBJ2-7,TRBD2
TGTGCTTCGGCCGGTTATAATTCACCCCTCCACTTT,CASAGYNSPLHF,-,TRBV19,TRBJ1-6,-
TGTGCCAGCAGCACGTCGCGCCTAGCGGTCTACGAGCAGTACTTC,CASSTSRLAVYEQYF,-,TRBV7-8,TRBJ2-7,TRBD2
TGTGCCAGCGTCCTCGGGGACAGGGGGTATGGCTACACCTTC,CASVLGDRGYGYTF,-,TRBV7-8,TRBJ1-2,TRBD1
TGTGCCAGTAGTATATCGGCAGCCACCTACAACTATAATTCACCCCTCCACTTT,CASSISAATYNYNSPLHF,-,TRBV19,TRBJ1-6,-
TGTGCCAGCAGCCAAGTAGGAAACAGGCGCTCTGGAAACACCATATATTTT,CASSQVGNRRSGNTIYF,-,TRBV4-2,TRBJ1-3,-
TGCAGCGTTGATGAAGGCACCTACGAGCAGTACTTC,CSVDEGTYEQYF,-,TRBV29-1,TRBJ2-7,-
TGTGCTAGGGTGGGCAAGGGGAACGGCGAGCAGTACTTC,CARVGKGNGEQYF,-,TRBV7-9,TRBJ2-7,-
TGTGCCAGCAGCTTTCTCTCTGGGGCCAACGTCCTGACTTTC,CASSFLSGANVLTF,once,TRBV7-3,TRBJ2-6,-
TGCGCCAGCAGCTTGAACAGGGAAGGGTATGGCTACACCTTC,CASSLNREGYGYTF,-,TRBV5-1,TRBJ1-2,-
TGTGCCAGCAGCGGTACGGGACAGATAAGCTCCTACGAGCAGTACTTC,CASSGTGQISSYEQYF,-,TRBV11-3,TRBJ2-7,TRBD1
TGTGCCAGCAGTACAGGGGAGAGTGGTGAAAAACTGTTTTTT,CASSTGESGEKLFF,-,TRBV6-4,TRBJ1-4,TRBD1
TGTGCCAGTAGTATGAGACAGGGCCGTCAGCCCCAGCATTTT,CASSMRQGRQPQHF,-,TRBV19,TRBJ1-5,TRBD1
TGCGCCAGCAGTGAGTTGGGGGATTCCTCCAGAGGAACTGAAGCTTTCTTT,CASSELGDSSRGTEAFF,-,TRBV10-1,TRBJ1-1,-
TGTGCCAGCAGTGAACTTATAGGGGGAATGTATGGCTACACCTTC,CASSELIGGMYGYTF,-,TRBV6-1,TRBJ1-2,-